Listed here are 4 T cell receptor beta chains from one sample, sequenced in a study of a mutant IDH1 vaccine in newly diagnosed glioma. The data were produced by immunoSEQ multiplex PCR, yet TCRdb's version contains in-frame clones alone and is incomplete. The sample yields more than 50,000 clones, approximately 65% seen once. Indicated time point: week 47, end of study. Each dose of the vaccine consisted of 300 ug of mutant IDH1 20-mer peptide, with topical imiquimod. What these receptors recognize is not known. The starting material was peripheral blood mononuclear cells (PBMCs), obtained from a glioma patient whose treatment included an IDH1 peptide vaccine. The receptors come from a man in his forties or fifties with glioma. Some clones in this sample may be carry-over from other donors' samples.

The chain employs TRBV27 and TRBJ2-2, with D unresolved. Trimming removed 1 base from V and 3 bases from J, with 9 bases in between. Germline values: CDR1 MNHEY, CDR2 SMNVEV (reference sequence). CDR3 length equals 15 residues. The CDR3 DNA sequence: TGTGCCAGCAGTTTATTCGGACCACACACCGGGGAGCTGTTTTTT. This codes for CASSLFGPHTGELFF.

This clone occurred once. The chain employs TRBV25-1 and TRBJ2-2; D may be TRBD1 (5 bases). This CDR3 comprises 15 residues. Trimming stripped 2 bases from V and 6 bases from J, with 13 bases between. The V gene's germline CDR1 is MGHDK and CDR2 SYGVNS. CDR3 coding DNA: TGTGCCAGCAGTGAAAGGTCAGGGCTCCCCGGGGAGCTGTTTTTT. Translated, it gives CASSERSGLPGELFF.

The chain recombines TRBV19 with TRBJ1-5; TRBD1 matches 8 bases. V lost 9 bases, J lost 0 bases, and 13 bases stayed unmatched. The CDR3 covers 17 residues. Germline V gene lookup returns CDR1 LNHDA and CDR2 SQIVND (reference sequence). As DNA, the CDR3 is TGTGCCAGCGGGACAGGCTATCAAACCAATAGCAATCAGCCCCAGCATTTT. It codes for CASGTGYQTNSNQPQHF.

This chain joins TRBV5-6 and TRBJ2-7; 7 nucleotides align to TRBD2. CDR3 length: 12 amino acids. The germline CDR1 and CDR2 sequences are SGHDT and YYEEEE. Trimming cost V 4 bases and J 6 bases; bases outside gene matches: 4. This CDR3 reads CASSPGGPEQYF. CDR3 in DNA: TGTGCCAGCAGCCCGGGGGGACCCGAGCAGTACTTC.